These 20 T cell receptor beta chains came from one sample sequenced in a study of T cell repertoires in cytomegalovirus infection. TCRdb called the reads again in MiXCR, with one record for every CDR3 protein. The sample comprises some 270,000 distinct CDR3 sequences, 15% to 20% of which are singletons, and less than 50% rests with the top ten. Input material: CD8+ T cells from PBMCs. All receptors come from a human donor in good health (CMV status not recorded). Some clones in this sample may be carry-over from other donors' samples.

The sample holds many counts of this clonotype. The rearrangement links TRBV7-8 to TRBJ1-1, with 9 bases that match TRBD1. CDR3 length: 17 residues. The trim removed 5 bases at V and 3 bases at J, leaving 13 bases unmatched. Germline V gene sequence: CDR1 SGHVS, CDR2 FQNEAQ. The DNA of the CDR3 is TGTGCCAGCAGCATAACCGGGACAGGGCGGCAGCACACTGAAGCTTTCTTT. Translating gives CASSITGTGRQHTEAFF.

This sequence joins TRBV4-1 and TRBJ1-4; D unclear. The germline V gene encodes CDR1 MGHRA and CDR2 YSYEKL. The V end lost 4 bases, the J end lost 5 bases, and 11 bases lay between the germline ends. The CDR3 has 14 amino acids. The CDR3 spells CASSRLDRNEKLFF. As DNA, the CDR3 is TGCGCCAGCAGCCGCCTGGACCGAAATGAAAAACTGTTTTTT.

This clonotype appeared many times. The chain uses TRBV4-2 and TRBJ1-1; TRBD1 is a possible D gene (6 bases). V was trimmed by 1 base and J by 6 bases, leaving 12 bases between them. Germline V CDR1 and CDR2: LGHNA, YNFKEQ. The CDR3 spans 14 residues. The CDR3 coding sequence is TGTGCCAGCAGCCAAGCCTCCGGGGGCTCTGAAGCTTTCTTT. Translation: CASSQASGGSEAFF.

The chain links TRBV2 to TRBJ1-2; TRBD1 agrees at 12 bases. This CDR3 has 14 amino acids. V dropped 6 bases and J dropped 6; count of bases not matched to a gene: 5. Looked up from germline, CDR1 is SNHLY and CDR2 is FYNNEI. The CDR3 here is CASRPGQGADGYTF. Written as DNA, the CDR3 is TGTGCCAGCAGGCCGGGACAGGGGGCTGATGGCTACACCTTC.

The chain is built from TRBV2 and TRBJ1-6, with D unresolved. The CDR3 length is 15 residues. Germline CDR1 is SNHLY and CDR2 is FYNNEI. Trimming pared 7 bases from V and 4 bases from J, leaving 14 bases between. CDR3 in amino acids: CASKGNSSYNSPLHF. In nucleotides, the CDR3 is TGTGCCAGCAAAGGGAACAGTTCGTATAATTCACCCCTCCACTTT.

V and J are TRBV4-2 and TRBJ2-1; tentative D call: TRBD2 (6 bases). The V end lost 4 bases, the J end lost 2 bases, and 18 bases lay between the germline ends. The CDR3 runs 17 residues. Germline V gene lookup returns CDR1 LGHNA and CDR2 YNFKEQ. The CDR3: CASSPEVGDLAYNEQFF. CDR3 sequence (DNA): TGTGCCAGCAGCCCTGAAGTGGGGGACTTGGCCTACAATGAGCAGTTCTTC.

In this sample, this clonotype turned up a few times. This chain uses TRBV6-6 with TRBJ2-7; D is unresolved. The CDR3 has 15 amino acids. V gave up 0 bases and J gave up 1 base, with 10 bases separating them. Germline V gene sequence: CDR1 MNHNY, CDR2 SVGAGI (reference sequence). In nucleotides, the CDR3 is TGTGCCAGCAGTTACTCGAGCCAGCGTTCCTACGAGCAGTACTTC. This sequence encodes CASSYSSQRSYEQYF.

This clonotype showed up many times. The V and J genes are TRBV7-2 and TRBJ2-1, with a possible D match to TRBD2 (6 bases). The CDR3 consists of 15 residues. Trimming shortened V by 3 bases and J by 2 bases, and 11 bases separated the two germline ends. Germline V lookup: CDR1 SGHTA, CDR2 FQGNSA. The CDR3 protein is CASSFLGGTYNEQFF. CDR3 DNA sequence: TGTGCCAGCAGCTTTCTGGGGGGTACCTACAATGAGCAGTTCTTC.

The chain has TRBV12-3 or TRBV12-4 and TRBJ1-1; D uncertain. Between the trimmed V and J ends, which lost 6 bases and 1 base, there was a span of 12 bases. The CDR3 spans 14 residues. The CDR3 DNA sequence: TGTGCCAGCAGGCTTGCATTTGGGAACACTGAAGCTTTCTTT. Translated, it gives CASRLAFGNTEAFF.

This clonotype was observed a handful of times. This rearrangement joins TRBV6-1 to TRBJ2-5; TRBD2 matches at 9 bases. Germline V gene lookup returns CDR1 MNHNS and CDR2 SASEGT. CDR3 size: 14 residues. Trimming cost V 6 bases and J 9 bases; bases outside gene matches: 11. CDR3 DNA: TGTGCCAGCAGCCCCGGACTAGCGTGGGGGGCCCAGTACTTC. Translation gives CASSPGLAWGAQYF.

The genes are TRBV20-1 and TRBJ1-1, with TRBD1 as a possible D gene (5 bases). Trimming stripped 6 bases from V and 5 bases from J, with 10 bases between. Germline CDR1 and CDR2: DFQATT and SNEGSKA (reference sequence). CDR3 size: 11 residues. The CDR3 DNA follows: TGCAGTGCCCCATGGGGGACTGAAGCTTTCTTT. This translates into CSAPWGTEAFF.

CDR3 sequence: CSVELGGAYEQYF. The CDR3 nucleotides are TGCAGCGTTGAGCTCGGGGGAGCCTACGAGCAGTACTTC. The V gene is TRBV29-1, the J gene TRBJ2-7; D perhaps matches TRBD2 (6 bases). Germline CDR1 and CDR2: SQVTM and ANQGSEA. The V gene lost 3 bases and the J gene lost 2 bases, with 11 bases spanning the gap. This CDR3 region has 13 residues.

The CDR3 DNA reads as TGCGCCAGCAGCTTGGCAGGAGTCGCGACTAATGAAAAACTGTTTTTT. This codes for CASSLAGVATNEKLFF. The genes are TRBV5-1 and TRBJ1-4; D is uncertain. CDR3 length: 16 amino acids. Germline loops: CDR1 SGHRS, CDR2 YFSETQ. Trimming pared 0 bases from V and 2 bases from J, leaving 11 bases between. Combining the CDR3 with reference TRBV5-1 and TRBJ1-4 gives the whole variable domain KAGVTQTPRYLIKTRGQQVTLSCSPISGHRSVSWYQQTPGQGLQFLFEYFSETQRNKGNFPGRFSGRQFSNSRSEMNVSTLELGDSALYLCASSLAGVATNEKLFFGSGTQLSVL.

This clonotype turned up a few times. This rearrangement joins TRBV2 to TRBJ1-1, with D hard to call. Trimming took off 4 bases at V and 5 bases at J, with 8 bases between the two ends. The CDR3 loop spans 12 amino acids. Germline CDR1 is SNHLY and CDR2 is FYNNEI. This CDR3 reads CASSGGYTEAFF. Here the CDR3 DNA reads TGTGCCAGCAGTGGGGGATATACTGAAGCTTTCTTT.

This clonotype was counted a few times. V gene TRBV27 combines with J gene TRBJ2-3, with 8 bases identical to TRBD2. J lost 6 bases, V lost 2 bases, and 13 bases had no gene match. Germline assignment: CDR1 MNHEY and CDR2 SMNVEV (reference sequence). The CDR3 loop spans 17 amino acids. The DNA of the CDR3 is TGTGCCAGCAGTTTAAAGGGGGTCAGCGGGGGCATGGATACGCAGTATTTT. It yields the protein CASSLKGVSGGMDTQYF.

The chain has TRBV6-6 and TRBJ2-4; D perhaps matches TRBD1 (5 bases). V lost 2 bases, J lost 2 bases, and 16 bases lay in between. CDR3 length equals 17 residues. Germline V gene lookup returns CDR1 MNHNY and CDR2 SVGAGI (reference sequence). The CDR3 nucleotides read TGTGCCAGCAGTTACCGAACGACAGAACCTTCCAAAAACATTCAGTACTTC. Translated: CASSYRTTEPSKNIQYF.

The chain carries TRBV4-2 and TRBJ1-1; TRBD1 is a possible D gene (6 bases). Germline assignment: CDR1 LGHNA and CDR2 YNFKEQ. CDR3 length: 12 residues. Trimming removed 8 bases at V and 3 bases at J, with 10 bases between. DNA of the CDR3: TGTGCCAGCGCGGAGGGGGACACTGAAGCTTTCTTT. It codes for CASAEGDTEAFF.

The chain carries TRBV28 and TRBJ2-1, with D perhaps assigned TRBD1 or TRBD2 (5 bases each). From germline, CDR1 is MDHEN and CDR2 SYDVKM. V shed 6 bases and J shed 5 bases, with 14 bases lying between them. The CDR3 extends over 14 amino acids. Written as DNA, the CDR3 is TGTGCCAGCAGCGCCAGAGGGGTGGACAATGAGCAGTTCTTC. Amino acids: CASSARGVDNEQFF.

The V and J genes are TRBV28 and TRBJ1-4, with 7 positions matching TRBD1. V shed 6 bases and J 11 bases; nucleotides not matched to a gene: 12. The V gene's germline CDR1 is MDHEN and CDR2 SYDVKM. The CDR3 length is 14 residues. CDR3 in DNA: TGTGCCAGCAGCCCTGAGGGGGCGAGAGTGAAACTGTTTTTT. Amino acids: CASSPEGARVKLFF.

The chain combines TRBV6-5 with TRBJ2-2; D is possibly TRBD2 (6 bases). Trimming pared 6 bases from V and 6 bases from J, leaving 17 bases between. The CDR3 sequence is 15 residues long. Germline assignment: CDR1 MNHEY and CDR2 SVGAGI. Here the CDR3 reads CASSPHGGGAGELFF. In DNA form, the CDR3 reads TGTGCCAGCAGCCCCCACGGGGGAGGCGCCGGGGAGCTGTTTTTT.